These T cell receptor beta chains were read from a single sample in a study of blood T cell repertoires in COVID-19. The protocol was immunoSEQ multiplex PCR, while the TCRdb copy is restricted to in-frame clones and leaves out a portion. The sample lists 350,000 to 500,000 clones, approximately 90% occurring once. Specimen: PBMCs or T cells enriched from blood (not recorded which). The receptors derive from a woman between 18 and 29 years old who had been exposed to COVID-19. The CDR3 runs from the conserved cysteine through the conserved F or W. The D gene is left open where the match is weak. Size tells how often a clone was seen (once, few, many) or the class of an expanded clone, and some rows leave it out.

>TRBV6-5|TRBD1|TRBJ1-1|-
CASRTGDTEAFF
TGTGCCAGCAGGACAGGGGACACTGAAGCTTTCTTT
>TRBV10-3|-|TRBJ1-5|-
CAISDLAPHQPQHF
TGTGCCATCAGTGACTTAGCCCCACATCAGCCCCAGCATTTT
>TRBV12-3/TRBV12-4|-|TRBJ1-1|-
CASSPPTNTEAFF
TGTGCCAGCAGTCCACCTACGAACACTGAAGCTTTCTTT
>TRBV28|TRBD1|TRBJ2-5|-
CASSLFWTGGSETQYF
TGTGCCAGCAGTTTATTTTGGACAGGGGGCTCGGAGACCCAGTACTTC
>TRBV5-1|-|TRBJ2-3|-
CASSLSPGDTQYF
TGCGCCAGCAGCCTCTCCCCGGGAGATACGCAGTATTTT
>TRBV4-1|TRBD1|TRBJ1-4|-
CASSQGLQGDEKLFF
TGCGCCAGCAGCCAAGGCCTCCAGGGGGATGAAAAACTGTTTTTT
>TRBV6-1|TRBD1|TRBJ2-7|-
CASSDRGSNEQYF
TGTGCCAGCAGTGACAGGGGGTCAAACGAGCAGTACTTC
>TRBV7-9|TRBD1|TRBJ1-2|-
CASSLKDRGGLWTF
TGTGCCAGCAGCTTAAAGGACAGGGGAGGCCTTTGGACCTTC
>TRBV7-2|TRBD1|TRBJ1-2|-
CASSLEGAPNYGYTF
TGTGCCAGCAGCTTAGAGGGGGCGCCTAACTATGGCTACACCTTC
>TRBV27|-|TRBJ2-7|-
CASGPKWGYSYEQYF
TGTGCCAGCGGGCCAAAATGGGGCTACTCCTACGAGCAGTACTTC
>TRBV7-9|TRBD2|TRBJ2-7|-
CASSLGTSGNSHEQYF
TGTGCCAGCAGCTTAGGGACTAGCGGGAACAGCCACGAGCAGTACTTC
>TRBV12-3/TRBV12-4|-|TRBJ2-1|-
CASGGGVQFF
TGTGCCAGCGGCGGCGGGGTGCAGTTCTTC
>TRBV12-5|-|TRBJ2-2|-
CASGRVTGELFF
TGTGCTAGTGGACGGGTAACCGGGGAGCTGTTTTTT
>TRBV25-1|-|TRBJ2-7|-
CASSVAASSYEQYF
TGTGCCAGCAGTGTAGCGGCGAGCTCCTACGAGCAGTACTTC
>TRBV6-5|TRBD1|TRBJ1-2|few
CASSNRDRAFYGYTF
TGTGCCAGCAGTAACCGGGACAGGGCTTTCTATGGCTACACCTTC
>TRBV18|TRBD1|TRBJ1-6|-
CASSLLWVHDRGRAGRSYNSPLHF
TGTGCCAGCTCACTCTTATGGGTCCATGACAGGGGCCGAGCAGGGCGCTCCTATAATTCACCCCTCCACTTT
>TRBV4-2|-|TRBJ2-3|once
CASSQDEGSTDTQYF
TGTGCCAGCAGCCAAGATGAGGGAAGCACAGATACGCAGTATTTT
>TRBV28|TRBD2|TRBJ2-1|once
CASSPTGLADEQFF
TGTGCCAGCAGTCCAACGGGACTAGCGGACGAGCAGTTCTTC
>TRBV5-1|TRBD2|TRBJ2-5|-
CASSFLAGMASGETQYF
TGCGCCAGCAGCTTTCTAGCGGGAATGGCGTCGGGTGAGACCCAGTACTTC
>TRBV7-8|TRBD1|TRBJ1-3|-
CASSQGAIGNTIYF
TGTGCCAGCAGCCAGGGGGCGATTGGAAACACCATATATTTT
>TRBV28|-|TRBJ2-5|-
CASSQITPDTTQYF
TGTGCCAGCAGTCAGATTACTCCCGACACGACCCAGTACTTC
>TRBV19|TRBD2|TRBJ2-3|-
CATQSTGTSHTDTQYF
TGTGCCACGCAAAGCACCGGGACTAGTCACACAGATACGCAGTATTTT
>TRBV12-3/TRBV12-4|-|TRBJ2-7|-
CASSLGERYEQYF
TGTGCCAGCAGTTTAGGAGAGCGGTACGAGCAGTACTTC
>TRBV9|TRBD2|TRBJ2-1|-
CASSVVLAGVVEQFF
TGTGCCAGCAGCGTAGTCCTAGCGGGAGTAGTTGAGCAGTTCTTC
>TRBV28|-|TRBJ1-3|-
CASSPLRGFIGPIYF
TGTGCCAGCAGTCCCCTACGGGGGTTTATTGGACCCATATATTTT
>TRBV27|TRBD1|TRBJ2-1|-
CASSLLARGPTNEQFF
TGTGCCAGCAGTTTATTGGCCAGGGGGCCTACCAATGAGCAGTTCTTC
>TRBV19|-|TRBJ2-2|-
CASSLGLTNTGELFF
TGTGCCAGTAGCTTAGGACTGACGAACACCGGGGAGCTGTTTTTT
>TRBV5-1|-|TRBJ1-1|-
CASSPSVRVGGTEAFF
TGCGCCAGCAGCCCCTCTGTTCGGGTTGGGGGGACTGAAGCTTTCTTT
>TRBV14|TRBD1|TRBJ1-1|-
CASSQGGTAAGAFF
TGTGCCAGCAGCCAAGGGGGGACAGCGGCTGGAGCTTTCTTT
>TRBV24-1|-|TRBJ2-5|once
CATSDFRGAEETQYF
TGTGCCACCAGTGATTTCAGGGGCGCGGAGGAGACCCAGTACTTC
>TRBV9|TRBD1|TRBJ2-7|-
CASSVGDRGPSYEQYF
TGTGCCAGCAGCGTAGGGGACAGGGGGCCATCCTACGAGCAGTACTTC
>TRBV4-3|-|TRBJ2-1|-
CASSGNRVRNNEQFF
TGCGCCAGCAGCGGCAACAGGGTTCGAAACAATGAGCAGTTCTTC
>TRBV5-1|-|TRBJ2-7|-
CASSPFTTGEQYF
TGCGCCAGCTCCCCTTTCACGACTGGCGAGCAGTACTTC
>TRBV18|-|TRBJ1-1|-
CASSPPGGWGTEAFF
TGTGCCAGCTCACCACCAGGGGGATGGGGTACTGAAGCTTTCTTT
>TRBV2|TRBD1|TRBJ1-1|-
CATVWARQGSDTEAFF
TGTGCCACGGTCTGGGCCCGACAGGGATCGGACACTGAAGCTTTCTTT